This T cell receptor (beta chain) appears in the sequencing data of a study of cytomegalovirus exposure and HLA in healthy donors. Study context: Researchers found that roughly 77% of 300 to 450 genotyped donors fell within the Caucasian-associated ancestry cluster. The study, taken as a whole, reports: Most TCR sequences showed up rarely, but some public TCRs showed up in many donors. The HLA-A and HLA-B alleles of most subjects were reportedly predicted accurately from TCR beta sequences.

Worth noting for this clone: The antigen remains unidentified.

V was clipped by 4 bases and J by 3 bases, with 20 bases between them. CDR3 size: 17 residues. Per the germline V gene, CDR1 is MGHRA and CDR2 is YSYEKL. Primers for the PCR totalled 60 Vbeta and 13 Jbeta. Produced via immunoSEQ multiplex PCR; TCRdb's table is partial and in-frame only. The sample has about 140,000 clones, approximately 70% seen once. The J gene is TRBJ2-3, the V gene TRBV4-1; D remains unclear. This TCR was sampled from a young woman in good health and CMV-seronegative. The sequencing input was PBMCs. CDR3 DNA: TGCGCCAGCAGCCTTCCTCCCGATAGATATCGTACAGATACGCAGTATTTT. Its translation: CASSLPPDRYRTDTQYF.